This record looks at one T cell receptor beta chain sequence and its context. As yet, its antigen is unknown. Amplified regions were TCR beta CDR3 sequences from RNA transcripts. The HTBI primer set drove a first-round RT-PCR of the TCR CDR3. TCRdb ran MiXCR on the multiplex PCR reads and lists one entry per CDR3 protein. Seen here are 650,000 to 700,000 distinct CDR3 sequences, around a sixth observed once, and the top ten hold around a sixth. This sample is part of a study of T cells in Graves' hyperthyroidism and ophthalmopathy. The study, taken as a whole, reports: Before onset, ophthalmopathy was predicted by the model a median roughly six months earlier.

CDR3 size: 15 residues. The V gene lost 0 bases and the J gene lost 1 base, with 10 bases spanning the gap. Germline V gene sequence: CDR1 MNHNY, CDR2 SVGAGI (reference sequence). Absence of ophthalmopathy progression within 18 months defined stable Graves' hyperthyroidism. The sequence was collected from a middle-aged man with Graves' hyperthyroidism. The sample consisted of blood. The chain employs TRBV6-6 and TRBJ2-7; D not resolved. The CDR3 spells CASSYSMRLSYEQYF. The CDR3 bases are TGTGCCAGCAGTTACTCGATGAGGCTGTCCTACGAGCAGTACTTC.